The T cell receptor beta chain described here comes from a study of T cell repertoires in cytomegalovirus infection (dated by TCRdb to about 2019). Context from the whole study: Donor HLA type was relevant to the analysis, because carriage of CMV infection together with the matching HLA type was indicated by public TCR beta signatures.

Of note for this clonotype: The antigen it binds to is not known. A much larger clone differs by one base, so this may be a read error.

From the cysteine through the phenylalanine, the CDR3 covers 15 amino acids. The read is trimmed to its CDR3 DNA, 45 bases read in frame from base 1. Unmatched junction bases come to 10, with V trimmed by 5 bases and J by 8 bases. CDR1 and CDR2 are read off the germline V gene as SGHTA and FQGNSA. The instrument given in TCRdb is Illumina HiSeq 1500. The raw public data were reprocessed by TCRdb itself: fastp quality trimming at Q25, MiXCR clonotype calling, in-frame beta chains only. Entries are consolidated by CDR3 protein sequence, retaining the most common genes and DNA. The sample records 150,000 to 200,000 distinct CDR3 sequences, about 30% of which are singletons. Roughly 29% of the sample goes to the ten largest clones. Overall study outcomes, separate from this receptor: Cumulative frequency of public TCR beta family members discriminated carriers of CMV infection plus the relevant HLA type in this cohort and an independent approximately 350-donor cohort. In the ex vivo response, HLA-C-restricted CMV-specific TCR beta clonotypes were dominant, and in two of eight donors the single most frequent clonotype came from this HLA-C-restricted group.

The V and J genes are TRBV7-2 and TRBJ1-4, with TRBD1 identical over 8 junction bases. This TCR was recovered from a human donor in good health (CMV status not recorded). Some clones in this sample may be carry-over from other donors' samples. The sequenced sample was PBMCs. The DNA is as follows: TGTGCCAGCAGCCAGGGGGGACAGGCGGGCGAAAAACTGTTTTTT. Its amino acids are CASSQGGQAGEKLFF.